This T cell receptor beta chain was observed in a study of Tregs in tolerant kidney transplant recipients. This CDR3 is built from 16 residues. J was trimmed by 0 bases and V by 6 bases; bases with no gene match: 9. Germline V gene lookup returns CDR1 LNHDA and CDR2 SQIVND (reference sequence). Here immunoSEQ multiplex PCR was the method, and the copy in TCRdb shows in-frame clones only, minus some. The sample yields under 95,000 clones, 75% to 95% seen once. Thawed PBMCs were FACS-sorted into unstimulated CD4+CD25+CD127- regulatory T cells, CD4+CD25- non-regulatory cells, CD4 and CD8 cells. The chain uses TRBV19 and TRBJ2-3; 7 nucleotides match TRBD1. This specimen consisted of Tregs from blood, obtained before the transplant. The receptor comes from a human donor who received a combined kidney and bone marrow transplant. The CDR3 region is CASSKITGASTDTQYF. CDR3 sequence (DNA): TGTGCCAGTAGCAAAATTACAGGGGCCAGCACAGATACGCAGTATTTT.